These T cell receptor beta chains were read from a single sample in a study of Ad26.COV2.S vaccination and SARS-CoV-2 variants. Produced via immunoSEQ multiplex PCR; TCRdb's table is partial and in-frame only. The sample has hundreds of thousands of clones, 80% to 90% seen once; the top ten hold approximately 1.5%. Material: peripheral blood, obtained in a trial of Ad26.COV2.S vaccine versus placebo. The source is a person aged 18-60 years who received the Ad26.COV2.S COVID-19 vaccine or a placebo. Each CDR3 is given with its conserved first and last residue. A D gene is named only where the DNA matches it firmly. The size field is filled for only some rows; it gives once, few, many or a size class.

d_call	v_call	j_call	clone_size	cdr3_aa	cdr3_nt
TRBD2	TRBV10-3	TRBJ2-3	-	CAISGIYSGTGRDTQYF	TGTGCCATCAGTGGAATTTATAGCGGGACCGGGAGAGATACGCAGTATTTT
TRBD1	TRBV5-1	TRBJ1-3	-	CASSPGQVQRNTIYF	TGCGCCAGCAGCCCGGGACAGGTTCAAAGAAACACCATATATTTT
-	TRBV2	TRBJ2-3	-	CASAGTHTLADTQYF	TGTGCCAGCGCGGGGACTCACACGCTGGCAGATACGCAGTATTTT
TRBD1	TRBV30	TRBJ1-1	-	CAWMPDRGLEAFF	TGTGCCTGGATGCCGGACAGGGGCCTGGAAGCTTTCTTT
-	TRBV2	TRBJ1-4	-	CASSEGGAGMRKLFF	TGTGCCAGCAGTGAGGGGGGGGCAGGGATGCGAAAACTGTTTTTT
TRBD2	TRBV29-1	TRBJ2-1	-	CSGRTNSGSYNEQFF	TGCAGCGGTCGTACCAATAGCGGGAGCTACAATGAGCAGTTCTTC
-	TRBV7-3	TRBJ2-3	-	CASSYSGSRGDTQYF	TGTGCCAGCAGCTACAGCGGATCCCGGGGAGATACGCAGTATTTT
TRBD1	TRBV10-1	TRBJ1-4	-	CASRPTGEGNEKLFF	TGCGCCAGCAGACCGACAGGGGAAGGTAATGAAAAACTGTTTTTT
-	TRBV6-6	TRBJ1-3	-	CASSLVLGGAGGNTIYF	TGTGCCAGCAGTCTCGTACTGGGGGGCGCAGGGGGAAACACCATATATTTT
-	TRBV30	TRBJ2-5	once	CAWSHTAPTQYF	TGTGCCTGGAGCCATACAGCCCCGACCCAGTACTTC
-	TRBV7-9	TRBJ2-1	-	CASSRDSHNEQFF	TGTGCCAGCAGCCGCGACAGTCACAATGAGCAGTTCTTC
-	TRBV21-1	TRBJ2-2	-	CASSKRWPRSNTGELFF	TGTGCCAGCAGCAAAAGGTGGCCACGATCGAACACCGGGGAGCTGTTTTTT
-	TRBV6-2/TRBV6-3	TRBJ1-6	-	CASSYLGQGLHF	TGTGCCAGCAGTTACCTTGGACAAGGACTCCACTTT
TRBD1	TRBV30	TRBJ2-7	-	CAWSPRDRNYEQYF	TGTGCCTGGAGTCCCCGGGACAGGAACTACGAGCAGTACTTC
TRBD2	TRBV29-1	TRBJ2-5	-	CSVELASETQYF	TGCAGCGTAGAACTAGCGTCAGAGACCCAGTACTTC
-	TRBV19	TRBJ1-1	-	CASSTTTANTEAFF	TGTGCCAGTAGTACGACGACAGCGAACACTGAAGCTTTCTTT
-	TRBV14	TRBJ2-5	-	CASSQDRVGTQYF	TGTGCCAGCAGCCAAGATCGAGTAGGCACCCAGTACTTC
-	TRBV21-1	TRBJ2-5	-	CASSKAAGKGLFFKLPFPQYF	TGTGCCAGCAGCAAGGCGGCAGGGAAAGGGCTATTCTTTAAACTCCCCTTCCCCCAGTACTTC